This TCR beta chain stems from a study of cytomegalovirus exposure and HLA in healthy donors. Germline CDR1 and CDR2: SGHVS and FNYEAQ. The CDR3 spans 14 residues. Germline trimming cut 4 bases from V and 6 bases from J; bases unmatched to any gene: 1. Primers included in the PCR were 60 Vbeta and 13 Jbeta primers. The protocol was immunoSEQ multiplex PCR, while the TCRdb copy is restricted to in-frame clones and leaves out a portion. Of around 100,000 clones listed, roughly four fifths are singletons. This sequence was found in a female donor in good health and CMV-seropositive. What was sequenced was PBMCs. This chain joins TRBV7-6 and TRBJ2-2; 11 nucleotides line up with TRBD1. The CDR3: CASSSGQGAGELFF. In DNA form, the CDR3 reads TGTGCCAGCAGCTCGGGACAGGGGGCCGGGGAGCTGTTTTTT.